Presented here are 5 T cell receptor beta chains from one specimen sequenced in a study of blood T cell repertoires in COVID-19. Repertoires were generated with immunoSEQ multiplex PCR, while TCRdb's copy carries only in-frame clones and drops some. The top ten hold roughly 7% of the sample, which has approximately 160,000 clones, about 86% seen once. Sequencing was carried out using peripheral blood. These receptors all stem from a man aged 45-60 years with active or convalescent COVID-19.

The genes are TRBV20-1 and TRBJ1-2; D gene unclear. The CDR3 loop spans 12 amino acids. The germline V gene has CDR1 DFQATT and CDR2 SNEGSKA (reference sequence). V was clipped by 3 bases and J by 7 bases, with 12 bases between them. The chain's CDR3 is CSASPGAGGYTF. DNA of the CDR3: TGCAGTGCTAGTCCGGGCGCGGGTGGCTACACCTTC.

The V and J genes are TRBV24-1 and TRBJ1-3, with TRBD1 matching over 9 bases. Germline V lookup: CDR1 KGHDR, CDR2 SFDVKD. The junction had 6 bases not matched to a gene; V was cut back by 4 bases and J by 9 bases. This CDR3 region has 14 residues. As DNA, the CDR3 is TGTGCCACCAGTGAGCCCGGACAGGGGTCCACCATATATTTT. This gives the protein CATSEPGQGSTIYF.

The genes are TRBV7-2 and TRBJ1-4; possible D gene TRBD1, 6 bases. Trimming took 5 bases from V and 3 from J, leaving 10 bases between them. Germline-derived CDR1 and CDR2 are SGHTA and FQGNSA. CDR3 size: 14 residues. The CDR3 nucleotides read TGTGCCAGCAGCACCGGGACACCTAATGAAAAACTGTTTTTT. Its translation is CASSTGTPNEKLFF.

The chain has TRBV18 and TRBJ2-4; 8 nucleotides match TRBD1. The V segment lost 5 bases and the J segment 3 bases; nucleotides outside the gene matches: 6. This CDR3 has 15 residues. CDR1 KGHSH and CDR2 LQKENI come from the germline V gene. This CDR3 is CASSSDREGKNIQYF. Written as DNA, the CDR3 is TGTGCCAGCTCATCGGACAGGGAAGGCAAAAACATTCAGTACTTC. Together with reference TRBV18 and TRBJ2-4, the CDR3 gives the full variable domain: NAGVMQNPRHLVRRRGQEARLRCSPMKGHSHVYWYRQLPEEGLKFMVYLQKENIIDESGMPKERFSAEFPKEGPSILRIQQVVRGDSAAYFCASSSDREGKNIQYFGAGTRLSVL.

The chain employs TRBV11-3 and TRBJ1-2; TRBD1 agrees at 7 bases. This CDR3 is 14 amino acids long. Germline values: CDR1 SGHNT, CDR2 YENEEA. With V trimmed by 2 bases and J by 6 bases, 6 bases remained unmatched. CDR3 DNA: TGTGCCAGCAGCTTATCAAGGCAGGGGGATGGCTACACCTTC. Translated, it gives CASSLSRQGDGYTF.